Here is one TCR beta chain with its context. No cognate antigen has been identified for it. Base qualities are not provided; no much larger clone lies one nucleotide away. V lost 3 bases and J lost 1 base; the stretch between them is 10 bases long. The germline V gene (reference sequence) yields LNHDA for CDR1 and SQIVND for CDR2. The CDR3 runs 14 residues from the cysteine to the phenylalanine. Just the 42-base CDR3 DNA is kept, in frame starting at base 1. Healthy HIV-negative adults with no recently reported acute infections or vaccinations were included as donors. Every donor was a Caucasian adult living in Nashville, Tennessee, USA. Magnetic negative selection was used to enrich CD4+ T cells, after which naive cells were positively selected on CD45RA and the negative fraction became the memory subset. After blood collection by leukapheresis, PBMCs were isolated using Ficoll-Histopaque density gradient centrifugation and then cryopreserved in the vapor phase of liquid nitrogen. Purity and quantity of every magnetically sorted T cell population were checked by analytical flow cytometry. Genomic DNA was isolated from each sorted fraction and quantified by UV absorbance on a Nanodrop 2000c.

The data are from a study of shared clonotypes between healthy human individuals (dated by TCRdb to the early 2020s). About the study as a whole: A few men and two women, aged 18 to 49 years, made up the cohort. Per donor, three plates each were used for CD4 naive and CD4 memory, two for CD8 naive, and one for CD8 memory. The study deeply sequenced blood TCR repertoires of about 5 healthy adults to estimate repertoire size and the extent of clonotype sharing between individuals. Libraries were prepared and TCR repertoires were sequenced by different laboratories using diverse techniques, in order to increase sequencing depth and limit assay-specific biases. Leukapheresis yielded between about 0.9 and 10 billion PBMCs per donor. The full study reports these points: Sampling was restricted to blood, and TCR repertoires in tissue are likely to differ from TCR repertoires in blood. Rarefaction of sorted-subset datasets indicated incomplete sequencing despite the large sequencing depth. Clonotypes shared by all four sorted-subset donors showed higher generation probabilities than non-shared clonotypes. Across a few donors, approximately 4.9% of naive CD4, roughly 3.8% of naive CD8, roughly 2.2% of memory CD4, and about 0.4% of memory CD8 clonotypes were shared. Based on pairwise subsampling, the degree of clonotype sharing among donors was expected to be affected by sequencing depth. Naive subsets generally had larger estimated clonotype richness than memory subsets did. The genetic and exposure-history diversity represented was limited by the small number of donors.

Using the deep immunoSEQ assay, multiplex PCR amplified TCR CDR3 regions from genomic DNA. For each cell subset, the extracted genomic DNA was distributed evenly across all wells of several immunoSEQ 96-well plates, and each plate served as one replicate. For sorted subsets, around 0.2 ug genomic DNA, equal to 30,000 or so T cell genomes, was loaded into each replicate PCR. Purified libraries were measured with a Qubit 3.0 fluorometer, size-checked on a Bioanalyzer 2100, and measured again with the KAPA Library Quantification kit. A separate single-read 150-cycle Illumina NextSeq 550 flow cell was used to sequence each immunoSEQ 96-well plate. The study's processing was this. The immunoSEQ output contained only junctional sequences without quality scores, so filtering could not match that applied to full-length reads. Sequences were annotated with PyIR, a Python wrapper for IgBLAST v1.9, and V/J genes and CDR3 were assigned using IMGT germline references. Any read was removed if the V/J assignment was weak (E-value above 1e-6), the CDR3 was missing, or the read contained stop codons, out-of-frame junctions, or ambiguous translated residues. V3J clonotypes were defined by identical inferred V gene, J gene, and CDR3 amino acid sequence. Percentage overlap between repertoires was calculated by dividing the number of shared unique clonotypes by the size of the smaller repertoire. Three approaches were used to assess repertoire richness: RTK rarefaction, the Chao1 estimator, and Recon v2.1 estimates of unobserved clonotypes. Generation probabilities for all TCRbeta clonotypes obtained by the gDNA method from a handful of donors were computed using OLGA. TCRdb limited this immuneACCESS table to in-frame rearrangements with V and J called. A share of clones is missing; checked studies link under half to unresolved V genes, and the rest is unexplained. The V and J calls and clone size were taken over from that table, and D and trimming were inferred from the DNA. The sample includes roughly 700,000 clones, with 74% observed a single time. The ten biggest clones cover around 1.6% of the sample.

This chain joins TRBV19 to TRBJ2-7; the D gene is perhaps TRBD2, on 5 matching bases. Sequenced sample: memory CD4+ T cells sorted from blood. The intended sense of this specimen's cell subset or site label: CD45RA-negative fraction. This TCR derives from a woman aged 30 to 39 in good health. The DNA is as follows: TGTGCCAGTAGTATTACGGGGAAGTCCTACGAGCAGTACTTC. This encodes CASSITGKSYEQYF.